The present T cell receptor beta chain was sequenced within a study of OX40 agonist ivuxolimab in advanced cancers. The V end lost 2 bases, the J end lost 3 bases, and 10 bases lay between the germline ends. From germline, CDR1 is MDHEN and CDR2 SYDVKM. CDR3 length equals 15 residues. TCRdb keeps only in-frame clones here, not all; method: immunoSEQ multiplex PCR. The repertoire holds about 98,000 clones, with 88% as singletons. This clone was seen only once. The J gene is TRBJ1-4, the V gene TRBV28; D is possibly TRBD1 (5 bases). The sample in question was CD4+ or CD8+ T cells sorted from blood, obtained in a trial of the OX40 agonist ivuxolimab. This TCR was recovered from an adult with an advanced solid tumor such as melanoma, head and neck, liver or kidney cancer. The CDR3 bases are TGTGCCAGCAGTTTAGGGACGGCCTCTAATGAAAAACTGTTTTTT. Amino acid sequence: CASSLGTASNEKLFF.